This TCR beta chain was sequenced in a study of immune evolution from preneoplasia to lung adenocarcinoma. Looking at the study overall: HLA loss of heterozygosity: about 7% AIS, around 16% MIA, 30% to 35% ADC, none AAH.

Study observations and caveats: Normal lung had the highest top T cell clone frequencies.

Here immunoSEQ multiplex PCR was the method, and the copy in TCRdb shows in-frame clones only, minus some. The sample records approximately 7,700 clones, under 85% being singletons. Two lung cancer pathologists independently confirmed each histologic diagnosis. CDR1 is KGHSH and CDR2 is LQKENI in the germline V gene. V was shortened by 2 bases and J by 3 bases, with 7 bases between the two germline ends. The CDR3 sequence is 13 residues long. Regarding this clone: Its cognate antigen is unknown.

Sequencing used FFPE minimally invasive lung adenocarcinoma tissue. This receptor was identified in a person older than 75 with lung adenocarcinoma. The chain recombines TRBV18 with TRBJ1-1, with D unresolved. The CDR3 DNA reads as TGTGCCAGCTCACCAACAACTTACACTGAAGCTTTCTTT. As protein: CASSPTTYTEAFF.